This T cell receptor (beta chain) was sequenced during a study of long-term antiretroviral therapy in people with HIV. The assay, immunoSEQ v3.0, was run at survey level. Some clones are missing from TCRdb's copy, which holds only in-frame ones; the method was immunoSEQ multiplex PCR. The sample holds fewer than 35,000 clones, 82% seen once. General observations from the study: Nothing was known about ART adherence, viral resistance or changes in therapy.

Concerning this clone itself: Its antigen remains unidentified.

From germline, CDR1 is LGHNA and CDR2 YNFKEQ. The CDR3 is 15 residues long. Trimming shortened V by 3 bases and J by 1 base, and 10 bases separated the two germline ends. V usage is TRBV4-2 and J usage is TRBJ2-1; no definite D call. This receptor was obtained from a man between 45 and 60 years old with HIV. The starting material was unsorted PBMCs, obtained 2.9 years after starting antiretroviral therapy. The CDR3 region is CASSQEIFSYNEQFF. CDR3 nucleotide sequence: TGTGCCAGCAGCCAGGAAATATTTTCCTACAATGAGCAGTTCTTC.